These T cell receptor beta chains were read from a single sample in a study of shared T cell receptors in the human thymus. Produced via immunoSEQ multiplex PCR; TCRdb's table is partial and in-frame only. The sample has 650,000 to 950,000 clones, 75% to 90% seen once. These data were also filed under a second study, of human thymus T cells.

What was sequenced was thymocytes. The receptors come from a girl in the first two years of life with a congenital heart defect. Both conserved end residues are trimmed from each CDR3.

>TRBJ1-2|TRBV28
ASSLARGLGYT
>TRBJ1-1|TRBV2
ASLIGGEAF
>TRBJ2-7|TRBV28
ASSRPGTNEQY
>TRBJ2-2|TRBV11-2
ASSLAGTGELF
>TRBJ1-1|TRBV6-5
ASISTETGAEAF
>TRBJ1-6|TRBV12-5
ASGLVTRSGSPLH
>TRBJ1-6|TRBV4-1
ASSQKGPTGPSSYNSPLH
>TRBJ2-7|TRBV4-3
ASSQRWSHEQY
>TRBJ2-5|TRBV5-4
ASSIHGWGQGIEETQY
>TRBJ1-5|TRBV28
ASSFWFPGTGSPQPQH
>TRBJ2-5|TRBV6-5
ASRDRVSETQY
>TRBJ1-2|TRBV20-1
SAKSQGYT
>TRBJ2-4|TRBV7-9
ASSPRWAKVIQY
>TRBJ1-2|TRBV18
ASSPRTTFPNYGYT
>TRBJ1-6|TRBV7-9
ASSRTGPLNSPLH
>TRBJ1-6|TRBV12-5
ASGLGRSGGDNSPLH
>TRBJ2-5|TRBV25-1
ASSTMETQY
>TRBJ2-7|TRBV7-9
ASSLEGGRCQVVCEQY
>TRBJ2-1|TRBV19
ASSIPLGRGPNNEQF
>TRBJ1-6|TRBV4-1
ASSQESGQGNSPLH
>TRBJ2-7|TRBV6-5
ASRPNGDYEQY
>TRBJ2-1|TRBV2
ASSLRQGPYNEQF
>TRBJ1-2|TRBV15
ATSRITGKPYGYT
>TRBJ1-1|TRBV10-3
AVRDRGMNTEAF
>TRBJ1-6|TRBV2
ASSEGTPDPNSPLH
>TRBJ1-2|TRBV7-6
ASSQYWGSEANYGYT
>TRBJ2-1|TRBV19
ASSFPKGGLAGIYEQF
>TRBJ1-2|TRBV7-9
ASSWGGDIRTEQEDGYT
>TRBJ2-2|TRBV4-1
ASSQRSTFRELF
>TRBJ2-5|TRBV7-4
ASSLVTSGGIKTQY
>TRBJ2-7|TRBV11-3
ASSLGPTGSSYEQY
>TRBJ1-2|TRBV28
ASSFPWGDRYT
>TRBJ2-5|TRBV14
ASSRNRGTETQY
>TRBJ2-3|TRBV7-8
ASSPTGLAGVGTDTQY
>TRBJ2-5|TRBV5-6
ASSLGADQETQY
>TRBJ1-6|TRBV27
ASSLSWGQGASPLH
>TRBJ2-1|TRBV9
ASSVGGPRGNEQF
>TRBJ2-7|TRBV15
ATSSAGWRGIYEQY
>TRBJ2-7|TRBV25-1
ASSEREGVIEQY
>TRBJ1-2|TRBV5-6
ASSLEGQSGGENRYT
>TRBJ2-3|TRBV5-1
ASALTSGGDTDTQY
>TRBJ1-2|TRBV5-6
ASSLHGRYGYT
>TRBJ2-1|TRBV9
ASGDFNEQF
>TRBJ2-7|TRBV4-3
ASSQVVSPTYEQY
>TRBJ1-3|TRBV5-4
ASSIVLHHSGNTIY
>TRBJ1-1|TRBV14
ARQGEGDEAF
>TRBJ2-1|TRBV18
ASSTSPGQGYNEQF
>TRBJ2-7|TRBV9
ASSVDRGTGLYEQY
>TRBJ2-2|TRBV9
ASNSWGGAQAGLF
>TRBJ2-7|TRBV4-3
ASSQDRGLARAYEQY
>TRBJ2-5|TRBV4-3
ASSRTSGLAEETQY
>TRBJ1-4|TRBV5-1
ASSNEPWISTARATNEKLF